This record concerns one T cell receptor beta chain sequence. Antigen unknown. The data are from a study of T cell responses to AZD1222 COVID-19 vaccine. The CDR3 runs 12 residues. V was shortened by 5 bases and J by 13 bases, with 12 bases between the two germline ends. Germline CDR1 SNHLY, CDR2 FYNNEI. Findings and limits, study-wide: Only after the peak T cell response were repertoires sampled. White British ancestry dominated among donors, who included more females, and clonal diversity was possibly underestimated.

Only in-frame clones appear in the TCRdb table, and some are missing; sequencing was by immunoSEQ multiplex PCR. The sample holds 98,000 or so clones, about nine tenths seen once. The sample in question was peripheral blood, obtained 28 days after the second AZD1222 dose. The chain links TRBV2 to TRBJ1-6; D is unresolved. The TCR comes from an adult who received the AZD1222 COVID-19 vaccine. CDR3 DNA sequence: TGTGCCAGCAGTATGGACCCAGATCCCCTCCACTTT. Its translation is CASSMDPDPLHF.